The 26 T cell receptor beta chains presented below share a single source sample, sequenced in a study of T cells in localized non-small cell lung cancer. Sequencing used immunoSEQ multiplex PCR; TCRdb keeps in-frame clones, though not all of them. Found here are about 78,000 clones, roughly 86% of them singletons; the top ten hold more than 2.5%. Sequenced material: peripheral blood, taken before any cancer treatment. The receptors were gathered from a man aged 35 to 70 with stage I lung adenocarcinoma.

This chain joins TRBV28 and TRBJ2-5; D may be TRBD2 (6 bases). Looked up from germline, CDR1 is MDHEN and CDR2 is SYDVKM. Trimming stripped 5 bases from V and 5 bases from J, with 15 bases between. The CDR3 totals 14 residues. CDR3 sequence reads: CASSPQGGDETQYF. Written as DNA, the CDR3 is TGTGCCAGCAGTCCTCAAGGAGGGGACGAGACCCAGTACTTC.

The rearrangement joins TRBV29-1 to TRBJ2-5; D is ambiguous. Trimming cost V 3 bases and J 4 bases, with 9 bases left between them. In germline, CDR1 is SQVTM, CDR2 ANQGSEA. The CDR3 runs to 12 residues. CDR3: CSVDRVGETQYF. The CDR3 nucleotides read TGCAGCGTTGATCGCGTTGGAGAGACCCAGTACTTC.

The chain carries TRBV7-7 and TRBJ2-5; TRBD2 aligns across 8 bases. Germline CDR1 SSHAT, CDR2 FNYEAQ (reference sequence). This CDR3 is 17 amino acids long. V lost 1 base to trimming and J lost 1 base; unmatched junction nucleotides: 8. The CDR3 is CASSLEAAGAVQETQYF. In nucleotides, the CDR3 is TGTGCCAGCAGCTTAGAAGCAGCGGGGGCCGTCCAAGAGACCCAGTACTTC. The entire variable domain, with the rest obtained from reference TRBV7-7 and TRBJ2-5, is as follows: GAGVSQSPRYKVTKRGQDVTLRCDPISSHATLYWYQQALGQGPEFLTYFNYEAQPDKSGLPSDRFSAERPEGSISTLTIQRTEQRDSAMYRCASSLEAAGAVQETQYFGPGTRLLVL.

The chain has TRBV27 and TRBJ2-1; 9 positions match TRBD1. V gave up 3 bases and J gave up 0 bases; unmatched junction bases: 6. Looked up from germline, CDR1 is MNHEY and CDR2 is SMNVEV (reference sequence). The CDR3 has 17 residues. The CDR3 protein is CASSLGQGGSSYNEQFF. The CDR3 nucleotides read TGTGCCAGCAGTTTGGGACAGGGCGGTAGCTCCTACAATGAGCAGTTCTTC.

CDR3 DNA sequence: TGTGCCAGCAGCGGAACAGGGTCGATCAACTATGGCTACACCTTC. It specifies CASSGTGSINYGYTF. The genes are TRBV9 and TRBJ1-2; D might be TRBD1 (6 bases). Per the germline V gene, CDR1 is SGDLS and CDR2 is YYNGEE. Trimming removed 3 bases from V and 2 bases from J, with 14 bases in between. The CDR3 length is 15 residues.

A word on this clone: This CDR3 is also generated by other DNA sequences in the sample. CDR3 bases: TGTGCCAGCAGTCCAGGGGGCAGGGGCACTGAAGCTTTCTTT. Translated: CASSPGGRGTEAFF. The chain uses TRBV28 and TRBJ1-1; 8 bases agree with TRBD1. CDR3 length: 14 residues. The ends lost 5 bases at V and 4 bases at J; junction bases unmatched: 6. Germline values: CDR1 MDHEN, CDR2 SYDVKM.

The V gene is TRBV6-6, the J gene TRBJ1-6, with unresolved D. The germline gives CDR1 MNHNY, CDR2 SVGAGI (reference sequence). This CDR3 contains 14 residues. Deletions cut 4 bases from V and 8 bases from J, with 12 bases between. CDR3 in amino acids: CASSFPEGHSPLHF. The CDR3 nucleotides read TGTGCCAGCAGTTTCCCCGAGGGCCATTCACCCCTCCACTTT.

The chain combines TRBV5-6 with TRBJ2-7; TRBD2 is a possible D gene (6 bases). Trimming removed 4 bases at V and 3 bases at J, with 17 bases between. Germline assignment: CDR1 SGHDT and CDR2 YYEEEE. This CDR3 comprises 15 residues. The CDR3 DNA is TGTGCCAGCAGCCGCCGCGCCCAGGGACTCTACGAGCAGTACTTC. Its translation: CASSRRAQGLYEQYF.

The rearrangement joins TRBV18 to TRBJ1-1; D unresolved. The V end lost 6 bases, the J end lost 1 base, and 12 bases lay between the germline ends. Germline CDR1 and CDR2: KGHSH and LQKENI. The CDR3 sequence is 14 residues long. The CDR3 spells CASSQSGRNTEAFF. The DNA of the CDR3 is TGTGCCAGCTCCCAATCCGGGAGGAACACTGAAGCTTTCTTT.

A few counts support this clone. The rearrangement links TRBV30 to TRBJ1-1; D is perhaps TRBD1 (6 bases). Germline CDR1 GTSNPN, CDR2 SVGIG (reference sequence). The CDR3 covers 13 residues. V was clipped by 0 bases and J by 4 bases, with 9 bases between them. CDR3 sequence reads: CAWSVGGGTEAFF. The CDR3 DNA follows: TGTGCCTGGAGTGTAGGGGGGGGCACTGAAGCTTTCTTT.

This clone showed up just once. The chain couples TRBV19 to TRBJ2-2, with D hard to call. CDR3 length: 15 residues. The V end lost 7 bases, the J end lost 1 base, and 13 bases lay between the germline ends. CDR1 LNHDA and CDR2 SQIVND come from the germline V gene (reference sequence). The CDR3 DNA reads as TGTGCCAGTACCATCCAACTACGGAACACCGGGGAGCTGTTTTTT. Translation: CASTIQLRNTGELFF.

CDR3 amino acids: CASSFRGQITDTQYF. The CDR3 nucleotides are TGCGCCAGCAGCTTTCGTGGACAAATCACAGATACGCAGTATTTT. This chain links TRBV5-1 with TRBJ2-3; possibly TRBD1 for D (5 bases). Germline V lookup: CDR1 SGHRS, CDR2 YFSETQ. This CDR3 comprises 15 residues. Trimming stripped 2 bases from V and 2 bases from J, with 12 bases between.

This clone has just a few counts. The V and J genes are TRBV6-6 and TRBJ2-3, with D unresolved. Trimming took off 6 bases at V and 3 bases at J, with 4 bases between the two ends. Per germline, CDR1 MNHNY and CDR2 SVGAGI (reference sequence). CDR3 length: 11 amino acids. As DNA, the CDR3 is TGTGCCAGCAGGACTACAGATACGCAGTATTTT. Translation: CASRTTDTQYF.

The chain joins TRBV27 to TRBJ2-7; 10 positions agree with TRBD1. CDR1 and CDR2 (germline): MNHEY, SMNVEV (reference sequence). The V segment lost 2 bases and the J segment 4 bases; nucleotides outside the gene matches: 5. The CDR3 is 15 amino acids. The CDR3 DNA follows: TGTGCCAGCAGTTTAATAGGGACAGGGGCGTACGAGCAGTACTTC. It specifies CASSLIGTGAYEQYF.

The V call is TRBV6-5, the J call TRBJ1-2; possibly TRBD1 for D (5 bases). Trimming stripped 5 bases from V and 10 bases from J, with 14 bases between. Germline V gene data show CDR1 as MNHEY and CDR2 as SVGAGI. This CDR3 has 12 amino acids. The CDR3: CASSTRGLTYTF. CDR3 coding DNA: TGTGCCAGCAGTACGAGGGGACTCACCTACACCTTC.

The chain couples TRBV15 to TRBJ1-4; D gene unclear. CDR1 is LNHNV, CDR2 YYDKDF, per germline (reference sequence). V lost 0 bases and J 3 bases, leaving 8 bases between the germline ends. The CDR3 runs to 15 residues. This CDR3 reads CATSRDRQPNEKLFF. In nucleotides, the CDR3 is TGTGCCACCAGCAGAGATCGGCAGCCTAATGAAAAACTGTTTTTT.

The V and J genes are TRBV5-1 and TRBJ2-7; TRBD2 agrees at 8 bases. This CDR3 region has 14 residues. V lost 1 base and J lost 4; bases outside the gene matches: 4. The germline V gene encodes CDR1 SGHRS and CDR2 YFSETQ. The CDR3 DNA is TGCGCCAGCAGCTTGAGTATAGCGGGGTACGAGCAGTACTTC. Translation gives CASSLSIAGYEQYF.

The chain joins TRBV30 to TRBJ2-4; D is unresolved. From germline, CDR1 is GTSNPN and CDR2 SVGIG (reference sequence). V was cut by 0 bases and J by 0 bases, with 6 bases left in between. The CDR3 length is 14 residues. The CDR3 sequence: CAWSVGVAKNIQYF. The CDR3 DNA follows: TGTGCCTGGAGTGTTGGGGTAGCCAAAAACATTCAGTACTTC.

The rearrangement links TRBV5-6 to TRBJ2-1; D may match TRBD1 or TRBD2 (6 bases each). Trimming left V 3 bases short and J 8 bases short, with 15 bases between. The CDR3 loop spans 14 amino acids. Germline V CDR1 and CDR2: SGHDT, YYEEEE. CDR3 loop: CASSSGLAGDEQFF. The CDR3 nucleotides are TGTGCCAGCAGCTCGGGACTCGCAGGGGATGAGCAGTTCTTC. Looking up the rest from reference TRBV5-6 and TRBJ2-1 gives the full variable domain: DAGVTQSPTHLIKTRGQQVTLRCSPKSGHDTVSWYQQALGQGPQFIFQYYEEEERQRGNFPDRFSGHQFPNYSSELNVNALLLGDSALYLCASSSGLAGDEQFFGPGTRLTVL.

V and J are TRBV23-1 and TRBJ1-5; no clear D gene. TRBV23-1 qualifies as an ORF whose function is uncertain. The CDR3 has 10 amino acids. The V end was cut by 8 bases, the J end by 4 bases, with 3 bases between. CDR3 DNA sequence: TGCGCCAGCCGAAATCAGCCCCAGCATTTT. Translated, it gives CASRNQPQHF.

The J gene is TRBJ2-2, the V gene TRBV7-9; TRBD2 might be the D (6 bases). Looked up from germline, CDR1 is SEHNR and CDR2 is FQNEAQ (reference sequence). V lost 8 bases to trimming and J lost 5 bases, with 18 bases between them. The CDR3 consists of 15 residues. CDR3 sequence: CASEGTGGRTGELFF. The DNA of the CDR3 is TGTGCCAGCGAGGGGACCGGGGGAAGGACCGGGGAGCTGTTTTTT.

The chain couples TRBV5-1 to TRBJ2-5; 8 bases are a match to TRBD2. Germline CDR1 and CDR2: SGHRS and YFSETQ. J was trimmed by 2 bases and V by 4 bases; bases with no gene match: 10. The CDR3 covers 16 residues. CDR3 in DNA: TGCGCCAGCAGCACCACACGCGGGGGGCGTCAAGAGACCCAGTACTTC. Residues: CASSTTRGGRQETQYF.

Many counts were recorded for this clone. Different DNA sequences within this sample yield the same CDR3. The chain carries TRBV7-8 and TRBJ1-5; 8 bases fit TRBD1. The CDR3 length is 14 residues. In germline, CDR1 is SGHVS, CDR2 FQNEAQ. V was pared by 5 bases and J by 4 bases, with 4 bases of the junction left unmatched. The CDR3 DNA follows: TGTGCCAGCAGCAAGGACAGGGTAAATCAGCCCCAGCATTTT. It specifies CASSKDRVNQPQHF.

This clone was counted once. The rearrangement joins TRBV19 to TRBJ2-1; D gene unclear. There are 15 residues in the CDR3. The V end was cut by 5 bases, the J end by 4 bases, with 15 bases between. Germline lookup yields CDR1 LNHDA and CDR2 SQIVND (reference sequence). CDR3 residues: CASSANRNGYNEQFF. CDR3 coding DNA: TGTGCCAGTAGTGCTAATCGGAATGGGTACAATGAGCAGTTCTTC.

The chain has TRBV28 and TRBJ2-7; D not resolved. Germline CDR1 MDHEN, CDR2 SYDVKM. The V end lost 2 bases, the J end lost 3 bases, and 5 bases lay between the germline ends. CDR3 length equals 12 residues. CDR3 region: CASSLTYYEQYF. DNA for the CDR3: TGTGCCAGCAGTTTAACCTACTACGAGCAGTACTTC.

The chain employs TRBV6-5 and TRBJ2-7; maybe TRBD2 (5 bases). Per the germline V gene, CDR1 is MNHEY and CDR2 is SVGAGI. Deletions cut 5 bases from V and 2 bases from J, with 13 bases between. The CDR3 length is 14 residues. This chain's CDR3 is CASSNGRGPYEQYF. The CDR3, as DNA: TGTGCCAGCAGTAACGGACGGGGTCCCTACGAGCAGTACTTC.